This T cell receptor (beta chain) is drawn from a study of T-cell reconstitution after alpha-beta-depleted transplantation in children. This clonotype showed up just a few times. Germline CDR1 and CDR2: SGHKS and YYEKEE (reference sequence). There are 16 residues in the CDR3. V was cut by 2 bases and J by 0 bases, with 14 bases left in between. Unique molecular identifiers were used in preparing the TCRbeta library. TCRdb itself ran the PCR reads through MiXCR, one entry per CDR3 protein. This table holds about 640,000 distinct CDR3 sequences, approximately 15% found once. Sequenced here: PBMCs from the stem cell graft donor, sampled from the stem cell graft. The rearrangement joins TRBV5-5 to TRBJ1-2, with a tentative D call TRBD1 (5 bases). The sequence derives from a human donor who donated a stem cell graft to a child with acute myeloid leukemia. CDR3 protein: CASSLIPQGANYGYTF. CDR3 DNA sequence: TGTGCCAGCAGCTTAATCCCCCAGGGAGCTAACTATGGCTACACCTTC.